The clone carrying this T cell receptor beta chain has more than one count but fewer than ten. Antigen: not known. CDR1 SGHRS and CDR2 YFSETQ come from the germline V gene. Trimming shortened V by 3 bases and J by 2 bases, and 15 bases separated the two germline ends. This CDR3 is built from 16 residues. The data stem from a study of identical twins. General study points: Abundant beta clonotypes from cord blood bore fewer insertions; memory repertoires lacked this pattern. Conclusions leaned on cross-sectional statistical analysis and did not track the same donors over time.

TCRdb analysed the 5' RACE reads with MiXCR anew, one entry per CDR3 protein. The sample consists of about 530,000 distinct CDR3 sequences, 20% to 25% of them appearing once. These records were also assigned to another study, of yellow fever vaccine responses in identical twins.

The genes are TRBV5-1 and TRBJ2-1; D is uncertain. The sample consisted of CD4+ T cells sorted from blood. This sequence was found in a woman aged 18-30 years in good health. CDR3 amino acids: CASSSRTLSTYNEQFF. For the CDR3, the DNA is TGCGCCAGCAGCTCGCGCACACTATCAACCTACAATGAGCAGTTCTTC.